This T cell receptor beta chain came from a study of spatial heterogeneity in lung cancer. Study-level results: Ubiquitous nonsynonymous mutations were tracked by counts of ubiquitous expanded TCRs, and regional ones by counts of regional expanded TCRs. Tracking of tumor mutation counts was seen in expanded intratumoral alpha and beta TCR counts. Tumor T cell coverage was estimated at 6.5% to 7% for alpha and more than 11% for beta chains.

Many counts were recorded for this clonotype. Antigen unknown. MiXCR, applied by TCRdb to the 5' RACE reads, yields one record per CDR3 protein. The sample consists of 9,000 to 9,500 distinct CDR3 sequences, around 6.3% of them appearing once. This sample's time point: sample taken at primary tumor resection. Sequencing of whole RNA from tumor, nontumor lung or frozen PBMC involved no sorting. Sequences were derived from lung tumor tissue, sampled at surgery. This TCR was sampled from a male donor with early-stage non-small cell lung cancer.

The CDR3 is CASSLYEGNSPLHF. Here the CDR3 DNA reads TGTGCCAGCAGCTTATACGAGGGGAACTCACCCCTCCACTTT. The chain joins TRBV7-2 to TRBJ1-6, with a tentative D call TRBD1 (5 bases). The CDR3 sequence is 14 residues long. Germline assignment: CDR1 SGHTA and CDR2 FQGNSA. The V end lost 2 bases, the J end lost 10 bases, and 12 bases lay between the germline ends.